A single TCR beta chain is shown here with its context. Its antigen is as yet unknown. Germline V CDR1 and CDR2: SGHTA, FQGNSA. This CDR3 is 15 amino acids long. Between the trimmed V and J ends, which lost 1 base and 2 bases, there was a span of 8 bases. The data derive from a study of T cell repertoires in cytomegalovirus infection. Study-level background: The study used recently identified HLA-C-restricted and well-studied HLA-B-restricted CMV epitopes. From public TCR beta signatures came an indication of both CMV infection and matching HLA type.

MiXCR, applied by TCRdb to the reads, yields one record per CDR3 protein. Among fewer than 1,000,000 distinct CDR3 sequences listed, roughly 31% were seen once. Study-wide results and limits: CMV-specific HLA-C-restricted TCR beta clonotypes dominated the ex vivo response. Accumulated public TCR beta family frequency recognized individuals carrying CMV together with the relevant HLA.

This sequence originates from a human donor in good health (CMV status not recorded). Some clones in this sample may be carry-over from other donors' samples. The chain couples TRBV7-2 to TRBJ2-2; TRBD2 is a possible D gene (5 bases). This sample comprised cultured CD8+ T cells from PBMCs, obtained from culture after CMV antigen stimulation. Here the CDR3 reads CASSLVLDNTGELFF. In DNA, the CDR3 is TGTGCCAGCAGCTTAGTACTAGATAACACCGGGGAGCTGTTTTTT.